Below are 32 T cell receptor beta chains sequenced from a single sample in a study of T cell responses to AZD1222 COVID-19 vaccine. Profiled with immunoSEQ multiplex PCR; TCRdb holds only in-frame clones, not every one. The sample consists of 60,000 to 75,000 clones, about 74% of them appearing once. The sample was peripheral blood, taken 28 days after the second AZD1222 dose. Receptor source: an adult who received the AZD1222 COVID-19 vaccine.

The chain carries TRBV25-1 and TRBJ2-5; D may be TRBD1 or TRBD2 (5 bases each). V was pared by 6 bases and J by 2 bases, with 10 bases between. CDR3 length: 13 amino acids. CDR1 and CDR2 (germline): MGHDK, SYGVNS. The CDR3 DNA follows: TGTGCCAGCAGGAGGGGCAGTCAAGAGACCCAGTACTTC. Its protein is CASRRGSQETQYF.

The J gene is TRBJ2-2, the V gene TRBV7-7; 8 nucleotides line up with TRBD1. This CDR3 region has 15 residues. Germline V CDR1 and CDR2: SSHAT, FNYEAQ (reference sequence). The J segment lost 6 bases and the V segment lost 4 bases, leaving 7 bases of the junction unmatched. The CDR3 bases are TGTGCCAGCAGCTCCTGGACAGGGACGTCCGGGGAGCTGTTTTTT. Protein: CASSSWTGTSGELFF. Variable domain in full (rest from reference TRBV7-7 and TRBJ2-2): GAGVSQSPRYKVTKRGQDVTLRCDPISSHATLYWYQQALGQGPEFLTYFNYEAQPDKSGLPSDRFSAERPEGSISTLTIQRTEQRDSAMYRCASSSWTGTSGELFFGEGSRLTVL.

This clone was seen more than once but under ten times. The rearrangement uses TRBV28 and TRBJ1-4; 9 nucleotides align to TRBD1. The J segment lost 7 bases and the V segment lost 7 bases, leaving 10 bases of the junction unmatched. The CDR3 runs to 15 residues. Germline CDR1 and CDR2: MDHEN and SYDVKM. The CDR3 loop reads CASTYLGTGIEKLFF. CDR3 nucleotides: TGTGCCAGCACCTACCTCGGGACAGGGATTGAAAAACTGTTTTTT.

This clone was seen just once. The chain uses TRBV6-1 and TRBJ1-3, with D unresolved. CDR1 is MNHNS, CDR2 SASEGT, per germline. This CDR3 region has 14 residues. Trimming stripped 7 bases from V and 0 bases from J, with 10 bases between. Written as DNA, the CDR3 is TGTGCCAGCACTGCAGGTCTCTCTGGAAACACCATATATTTT. It codes for CASTAGLSGNTIYF.

The V gene is TRBV11-2, the J gene TRBJ1-1; 7 nucleotides match TRBD1. Germline loops: CDR1 SGHAT, CDR2 FQNNGV. This CDR3 region has 15 residues. With V trimmed by 1 base and J by 5 bases, 7 bases remained unmatched. The CDR3 loop reads CASSLATNRGTEAFF. Written as DNA, the CDR3 is TGTGCCAGCAGCTTAGCCACGAACAGGGGAACTGAAGCTTTCTTT.

This clone is medium-sized (0.01 to 0.1%) by share. This chain links TRBV10-2 with TRBJ1-1; D remains ambiguous. This CDR3 is 14 amino acids long. V lost 0 bases and J 4 bases, leaving 9 bases between the germline ends. Germline V gives CDR1 WSHSY, CDR2 SAAADI. Here the CDR3 DNA reads TGCGCCAGCAGTGAGTCAGGAGGGTCCACTGAAGCTTTCTTT. This translates into CASSESGGSTEAFF.

The chain is built from TRBV30 and TRBJ1-1; TRBD1 is a possible D gene (6 bases). The CDR3 contains 15 residues. The germline V gene encodes CDR1 GTSNPN and CDR2 SVGIG (reference sequence). Trimming stripped 3 bases from V and 3 bases from J, with 17 bases between. DNA for the CDR3: TGTGCCTGGAGGTACAGGGTTGGGGGGGACACTGAAGCTTTCTTT. Amino acid sequence: CAWRYRVGGDTEAFF.

Note on this clone: Because the CDR3's place on the DNA is in doubt, the DNA is left out and the CDR3 is given as listed by TCRdb. The chain has TRBV4-3 and TRBJ2-1; the D segment call TRBD1 is taken from the table without a DNA check. Ends included, the CDR3 has 13 residues. Per germline, CDR1 LGHNA and CDR2 YSLEER. The CDR3 reads CASSQDWGQGAIF.

The V and J genes are TRBV6-5 and TRBJ1-5; D remains ambiguous. Trimming pared 4 bases from V and 7 bases from J, leaving 14 bases between. Germline assignment: CDR1 MNHEY and CDR2 SVGAGI. The CDR3 has 14 amino acids. CDR3: CASSSALLEQPQHF. Written as DNA, the CDR3 is TGTGCCAGCAGTTCGGCCCTCCTCGAACAGCCCCAGCATTTT.

The V gene is TRBV28, the J gene TRBJ1-2; no definite D call. CDR3 length: 14 residues. The germline V and J ends were trimmed by 1 base and 8 bases, with 14 bases remaining between them. Germline V gene data show CDR1 as MDHEN and CDR2 as SYDVKM. CDR3 loop: CASSLSTEVYGYTF. The DNA for the CDR3 is TGTGCCAGCAGTTTATCTACGGAGGTGTACGGCTACACCTTC.

This chain joins TRBV6-5 and TRBJ1-1; 7 bases match TRBD1. Germline values: CDR1 MNHEY, CDR2 SVGAGI. This CDR3 region has 16 residues. The V segment lost 2 bases and the J segment 4 bases; nucleotides outside the gene matches: 10. CDR3 sequence: CASSYGGGGGVTEAFF. The CDR3 DNA follows: TGTGCCAGCAGTTACGGTGGAGGGGGCGGTGTCACTGAAGCTTTCTTT.

The chain uses TRBV7-2 and TRBJ1-1; D perhaps matches TRBD1 (5 bases). Germline CDR1 and CDR2: SGHTA and FQGNSA. This CDR3 spans 13 amino acids. V was shortened by 6 bases and J by 1 base, with 9 bases between the two germline ends. CDR3 region: CASRSGQNTEAFF. In DNA, the CDR3 is TGTGCCAGCAGGTCAGGACAGAACACTGAAGCTTTCTTT. The whole variable domain, remainder taken from reference TRBV7-2 and TRBJ1-1, is GAGVSQSPSNKVTEKGKDVELRCDPISGHTALYWYRQSLGQGLEFLIYFQGNSAPDKSGLPSDRFSAERTGGSVSTLTIQRTQQEDSAVYLCASRSGQNTEAFFGQGTRLTVV.

This sequence joins TRBV28 and TRBJ1-5; no definite D call. Germline assignment: CDR1 MDHEN and CDR2 SYDVKM. This CDR3 has 12 amino acids. Trimming left V 7 bases short and J 11 bases short, with 15 bases between. The CDR3: CASTPPEGAQHF. CDR3 DNA: TGTGCCAGCACCCCCCCCGAGGGAGCCCAGCATTTT.

The J gene is TRBJ1-1, the V gene TRBV6-5; D is unclear. The V end was cut by 8 bases, the J end by 8 bases, with 18 bases between. The V gene's germline CDR1 is MNHEY and CDR2 SVGAGI. The CDR3 contains 13 residues. CDR3 residues: CASYKSGEKEAFF. The CDR3 nucleotides are TGTGCCAGCTACAAATCCGGGGAGAAAGAAGCTTTCTTT.

The V call is TRBV12-3 or TRBV12-4, the J call TRBJ1-1, with D perhaps TRBD1 (5 bases). Trimming took 5 bases from V and 10 from J, leaving 17 bases between them. The CDR3 is 13 residues long. CDR3 amino acids: CASSLTSAGPAFF. In DNA form, the CDR3 reads TGTGCCAGCAGTCTAACCTCTGCGGGGCCAGCTTTCTTT.

The chain is built from TRBV7-2 and TRBJ2-1, with D perhaps matching TRBD1 (7 bases). CDR3 length equals 15 residues. Germline CDR1 reads SGHTA; CDR2 reads FQGNSA. Trimming pared 3 bases from V and 4 bases from J, leaving 13 bases between. The DNA for the CDR3 is TGTGCCAGCAGCTTGGAGGGGACAGTATACAATGAGCAGTTCTTC. This codes for CASSLEGTVYNEQFF.

V and J are TRBV13 and TRBJ1-2; D is unclear. The V end lost 5 bases, the J end lost 7 bases, and 14 bases lay between the germline ends. This CDR3 has 13 amino acids. CDR1 is PRHDT, CDR2 FYEKMQ, per germline (reference sequence). CDR3 in amino acids: CASSRLLESGYTF. The CDR3 bases are TGTGCCAGCAGCCGACTTTTGGAGAGTGGCTACACCTTC.

The chain is built from TRBV4-3 and TRBJ1-6; tentative D call: TRBD1 (6 bases). The ends were cut back, 4 bases at V and 9 bases at J, with 13 bases in the middle. The CDR3 length is 14 residues. Germline V gives CDR1 LGHNA, CDR2 YSLEER. This chain's CDR3 is CASSLQGDRSPLHF. The CDR3 DNA reads TGCGCCAGCAGCCTACAGGGAGATCGTTCACCCCTCCACTTT.

The DNA for the CDR3 is TGCGCCAGCAGCCAAGAACCACTCTTTTCGGGGACTAATGAAAAACTGTTTTTT. Its protein product is CASSQEPLFSGTNEKLFF. The V gene is TRBV4-1, the J gene TRBJ1-4; D is unclear. Germline CDR1 and CDR2: MGHRA and YSYEKL. The CDR3 has 18 residues. Trimming shortened V by 0 bases and J by 2 bases, and 16 bases separated the two germline ends.

J is TRBJ2-7 and V is TRBV3-1 (or the pseudogene TRBV3-2); D possibly corresponds to TRBD1 (6 bases). Germline CDR1 is LGHDT and CDR2 is YNNKEL (reference sequence). Trimming took 0 bases from V and 5 from J, leaving 17 bases between them. The CDR3 is made up of 16 amino acids. The CDR3 sequence is CASSQEFWQGINEQYF. CDR3 nucleotide sequence: TGTGCCAGCAGCCAAGAATTTTGGCAGGGGATCAACGAGCAGTACTTC.

The chain joins TRBV5-1 to TRBJ2-5; possibly TRBD2 for D (6 bases). The germline CDR1 and CDR2 sequences are SGHRS and YFSETQ. The CDR3 has 13 amino acids. Trimming stripped 7 bases from V and 2 bases from J, with 12 bases between. For the CDR3, the DNA is TGCGCCAGCGGCCGGGACTTACAAGAGACCCAGTACTTC. This sequence encodes CASGRDLQETQYF. Full variable domain (remainder filled in from reference TRBV5-1 and TRBJ2-5): KAGVTQTPRYLIKTRGQQVTLSCSPISGHRSVSWYQQTPGQGLQFLFEYFSETQRNKGNFPGRFSGRQFSNSRSEMNVSTLELGDSALYLCASGRDLQETQYFGPGTRLLVL.

The CDR3 DNA reads as TGTGCCAGCAGTTCCCAGGGGAATAAAAATCAGCCCCAGCATTTT. This codes for CASSSQGNKNQPQHF. The J gene is TRBJ1-5, the V gene TRBV14; D perhaps matches TRBD1 (6 bases). CDR1 and CDR2 from the germline V gene are SGHDN and FVKESK. V was trimmed by 6 bases and J by 4 bases, leaving 16 bases between them. CDR3 size: 15 residues.

The rearrangement links TRBV2 to TRBJ1-2; D not certain. Per germline, CDR1 SNHLY and CDR2 FYNNEI. Trimming removed 1 base from V and 7 bases from J, with 10 bases in between. The length of the CDR3 is 13 residues. CDR3 region: CASSEGSASGYTF. The CDR3 coding sequence is TGTGCCAGCAGTGAAGGGTCAGCTAGTGGCTACACCTTC.

The V call is TRBV5-4, the J call TRBJ2-2; D call uncertain. In germline, CDR1 is SGHNT, CDR2 YYREEE (reference sequence). Trimming cost V 3 bases and J 7 bases, with 10 bases left between them. There are 13 residues in the CDR3. In DNA, the CDR3 is TGTGCCAGCAGCTCGGGTCGAAACGGGGAGCTGTTTTTT. As protein: CASSSGRNGELFF.

The chain links TRBV2 to TRBJ2-2; possible D gene TRBD1, 6 bases. The CDR3 is 13 amino acids. V lost 8 bases and J lost 5, with 12 bases in between. CDR1 and CDR2 from the germline V gene are SNHLY and FYNNEI. Here the CDR3 reads CASYREWTGELFF. Written as DNA, the CDR3 is TGTGCCAGCTACAGGGAGTGGACCGGGGAGCTGTTTTTT.

The chain employs TRBV27 and TRBJ2-7; D unclear. V dropped 5 bases and J dropped 2 bases, with 19 bases sitting between them. The CDR3 totals 16 residues. CDR1 is MNHEY and CDR2 is SMNVEV in the germline V gene (reference sequence). The CDR3 DNA follows: TGTGCCAGCAGTCAAGCCACCAGCACAAGGGCCTACGAGCAGTACTTC. Amino acid sequence: CASSQATSTRAYEQYF.

V is TRBV28 and J is TRBJ1-1; tentatively, D is TRBD1 (6 bases). This CDR3 comprises 12 residues. The germline gives CDR1 MDHEN, CDR2 SYDVKM. Trimming left V 11 bases short and J 4 bases short, with 14 bases between. CDR3 nucleotides: TGTGCCGCAAAAGGGGGAAGCACTGAAGCTTTCTTT. Its protein is CAAKGGSTEAFF. Supplemented by reference TRBV28 and TRBJ1-1, the full variable domain reads DVKVTQSSRYLVKRTGEKVFLECVQDMDHENMFWYRQDPGLGLRLIYFSYDVKMKEKGDIPEGYSVSREKKERFSLILESASTNQTSMYLCAAKGGSTEAFFGQGTRLTVV.

This chain links TRBV7-6 with TRBJ2-3; D gene unclear. V was trimmed by 0 bases and J by 2 bases, leaving 9 bases between them. Germline CDR1 reads SGHVS; CDR2 reads FNYEAQ. The CDR3 consists of 15 residues. CDR3 in amino acids: CASSLASGNTDTQYF. The CDR3 DNA follows: TGTGCCAGCAGCTTAGCGTCTGGGAACACAGATACGCAGTATTTT.

CDR3 coding DNA: TGTGCCAGCGGGGGACAGGGGGTTGGCGAGCAGTACTTC. Translating it yields CASGGQGVGEQYF. The chain is built from TRBV6-5 and TRBJ2-7; 11 nucleotides agree with TRBD1. Germline values: CDR1 MNHEY, CDR2 SVGAGI. CDR3 length equals 13 residues. V shed 8 bases and J 6 bases; nucleotides not matched to a gene: 6.

The J gene is TRBJ1-2, the V gene TRBV4-1; a weak D match, TRBD1 (5 bases). Trimming stripped 0 bases from V and 3 bases from J, with 8 bases between. CDR3 size: 14 residues. Germline V gene data show CDR1 as MGHRA and CDR2 as YSYEKL. The CDR3 here is CASSQEQEYYGYTF. CDR3 sequence (DNA): TGCGCCAGCAGCCAAGAACAGGAATACTATGGCTACACCTTC.

The chain uses TRBV5-6 and TRBJ1-2; D gene unclear. V lost 2 bases, J lost 4 bases, and 9 bases lay in between. The CDR3 length is 13 residues. Germline loops: CDR1 SGHDT, CDR2 YYEEEE. The CDR3 spells CASSLEGSYGYTF. CDR3 coding DNA: TGTGCCAGCAGCTTAGAGGGTAGCTATGGCTACACCTTC.

CDR3 DNA sequence: TGTGCCACCAGTGATCCGGACAGGGGAGCGGATAATGAGCAGTTCTTC. This gives the protein CATSDPDRGADNEQFF. V is TRBV24-1 and J is TRBJ2-1; TRBD1 aligns across 9 bases. The trim removed 3 bases at V and 7 bases at J, leaving 9 bases unmatched. The CDR3 has 16 residues. Germline V gives CDR1 KGHDR, CDR2 SFDVKD.